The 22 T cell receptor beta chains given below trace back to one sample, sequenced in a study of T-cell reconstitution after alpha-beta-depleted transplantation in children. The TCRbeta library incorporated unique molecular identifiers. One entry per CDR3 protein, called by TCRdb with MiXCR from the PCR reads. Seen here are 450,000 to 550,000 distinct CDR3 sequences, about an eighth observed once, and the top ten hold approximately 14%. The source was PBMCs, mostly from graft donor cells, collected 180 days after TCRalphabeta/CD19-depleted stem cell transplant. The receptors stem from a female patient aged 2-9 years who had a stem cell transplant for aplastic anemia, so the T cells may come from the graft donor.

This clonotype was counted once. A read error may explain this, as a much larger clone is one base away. The CDR3 sequence is CASRLGQGFPGELFF. The DNA of the CDR3 is TGTGCCAGCAGGTTGGGACAGGGGTTCCCCGGGGAGCTGTTTTTT. The rearrangement joins TRBV28 to TRBJ2-2; 10 positions agree with TRBD1. CDR1 is MDHEN and CDR2 is SYDVKM in the germline V gene. The CDR3 length is 15 residues. Trimming took 6 bases from V and 6 from J; bases not matched to a gene: 7.

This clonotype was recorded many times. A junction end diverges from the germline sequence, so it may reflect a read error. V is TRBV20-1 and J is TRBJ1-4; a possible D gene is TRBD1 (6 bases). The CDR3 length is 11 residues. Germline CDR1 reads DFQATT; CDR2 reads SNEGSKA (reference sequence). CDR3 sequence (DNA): TGCAGTGCTAGCCCCCTAGGGGGGCGTCTCTTT. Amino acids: CSASPLGGRLF.

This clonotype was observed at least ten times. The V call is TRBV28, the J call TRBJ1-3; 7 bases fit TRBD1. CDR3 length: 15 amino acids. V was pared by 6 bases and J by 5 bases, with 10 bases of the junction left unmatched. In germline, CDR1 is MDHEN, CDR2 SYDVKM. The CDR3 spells CASSPGTAKRNTIYF. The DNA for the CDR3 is TGTGCCAGCAGCCCCGGGACAGCAAAAAGAAACACCATATATTTT.

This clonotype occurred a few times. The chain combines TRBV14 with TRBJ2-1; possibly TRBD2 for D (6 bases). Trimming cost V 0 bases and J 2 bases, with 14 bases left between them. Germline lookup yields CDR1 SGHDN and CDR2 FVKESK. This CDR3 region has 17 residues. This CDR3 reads CASSQERLEPPYNEQFF. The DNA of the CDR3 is TGTGCCAGCAGCCAAGAGAGACTAGAGCCTCCCTACAATGAGCAGTTCTTC. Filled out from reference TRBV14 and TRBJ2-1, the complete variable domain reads EAGVTQFPSHSVIEKGQTVTLRCDPISGHDNLYWYRRVMGKEIKFLLHFVKESKQDESGMPNNRFLAERTGGTYSTLKVQPAELEDSGVYFCASSQERLEPPYNEQFFGPGTRLTVL.

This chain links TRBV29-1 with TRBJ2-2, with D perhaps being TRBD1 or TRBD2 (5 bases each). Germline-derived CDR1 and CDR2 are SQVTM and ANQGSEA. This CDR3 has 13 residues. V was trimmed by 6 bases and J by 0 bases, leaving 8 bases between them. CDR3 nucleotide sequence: TGCAGCGTGGGACCGGCGAACACCGGGGAGCTGTTTTTT. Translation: CSVGPANTGELFF.

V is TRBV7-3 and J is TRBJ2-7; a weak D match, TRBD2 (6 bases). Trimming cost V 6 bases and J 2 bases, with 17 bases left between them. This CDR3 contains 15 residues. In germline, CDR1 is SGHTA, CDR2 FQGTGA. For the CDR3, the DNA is TGTGCCAGCAGTAAAGGCGTGGGGGGTGCCTACGAGCAGTACTTC. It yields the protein CASSKGVGGAYEQYF.

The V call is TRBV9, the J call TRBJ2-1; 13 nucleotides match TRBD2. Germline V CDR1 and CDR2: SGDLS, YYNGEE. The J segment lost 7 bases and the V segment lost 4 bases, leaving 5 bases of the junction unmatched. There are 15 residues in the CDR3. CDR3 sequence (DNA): TGTGCCAGCAGCCCTTGGGGACTAGCGGGAAATGAGCAGTTCTTC. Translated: CASSPWGLAGNEQFF.

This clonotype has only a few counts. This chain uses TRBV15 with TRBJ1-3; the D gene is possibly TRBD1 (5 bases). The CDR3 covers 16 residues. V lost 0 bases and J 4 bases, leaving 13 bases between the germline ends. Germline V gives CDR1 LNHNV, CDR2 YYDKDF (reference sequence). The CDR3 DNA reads TGTGCCACCAGCAGAGATGGGGGGACGCCGGGAAACACCATATATTTT. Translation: CATSRDGGTPGNTIYF.

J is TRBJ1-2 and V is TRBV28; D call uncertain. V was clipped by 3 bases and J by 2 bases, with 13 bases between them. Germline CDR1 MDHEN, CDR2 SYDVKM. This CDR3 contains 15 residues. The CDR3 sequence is CASSFNPNGNYGYTF. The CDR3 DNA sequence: TGTGCCAGCAGTTTTAATCCCAATGGGAACTATGGCTACACCTTC.

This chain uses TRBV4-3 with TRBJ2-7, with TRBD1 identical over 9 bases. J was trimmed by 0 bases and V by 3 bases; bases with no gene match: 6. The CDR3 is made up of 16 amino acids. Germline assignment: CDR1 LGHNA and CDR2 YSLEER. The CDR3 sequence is CASSQFDRGSSYEQYF. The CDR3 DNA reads TGCGCCAGCAGCCAGTTCGACAGGGGGAGCTCCTACGAGCAGTACTTC.

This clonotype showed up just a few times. CDR3 coding DNA: TGTGCCAGCAGCTCCCCGAGGACAGGGAGGAACTATGGCTACACCTTC. It yields the protein CASSSPRTGRNYGYTF. The chain carries TRBV6-5 and TRBJ1-2; TRBD1 matches at 8 bases. V gave up 6 bases and J gave up 2 bases; unmatched junction bases: 11. CDR3 length: 16 residues. Germline V gene data show CDR1 as MNHEY and CDR2 as SVGAGI.

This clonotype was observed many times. CDR3 DNA: TGTGCCAGCAGCTTAGGGTTTGGCGGGAGCTTCAATGAGCAGTTCTTC. Translated: CASSLGFGGSFNEQFF. The rearrangement uses TRBV7-9 and TRBJ2-1; 7 positions agree with TRBD2. V dropped 1 base and J dropped 6; count of bases not matched to a gene: 9. Per the germline V gene, CDR1 is SEHNR and CDR2 is FQNEAQ (reference sequence). The CDR3 totals 16 residues. Combining the CDR3 with reference TRBV7-9 and TRBJ2-1 gives the whole variable domain DTGVSQNPRHKITKRGQNVTFRCDPISEHNRLYWYRQTLGQGPEFLTYFQNEAQLEKSRLLSDRFSAERPKGSFSTLEIQRTEQGDSAMYLCASSLGFGGSFNEQFFGPGTRLTVL.

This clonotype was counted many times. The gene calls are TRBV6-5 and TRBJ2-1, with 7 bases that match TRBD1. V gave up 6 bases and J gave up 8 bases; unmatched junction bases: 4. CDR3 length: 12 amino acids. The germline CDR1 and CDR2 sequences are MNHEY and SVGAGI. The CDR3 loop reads CASRTGYHEQFF. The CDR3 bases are TGTGCCAGCAGGACAGGGTACCATGAGCAGTTCTTC.

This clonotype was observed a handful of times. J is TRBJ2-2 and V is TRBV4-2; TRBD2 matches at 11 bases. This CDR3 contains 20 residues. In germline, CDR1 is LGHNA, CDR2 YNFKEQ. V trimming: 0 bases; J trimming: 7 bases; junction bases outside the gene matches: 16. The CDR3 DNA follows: TGTGCCAGCAGCCAAGATCTTCAGAGAACCGGGACTAGCGGCATCGGGGAGCTGTTTTTT. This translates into CASSQDLQRTGTSGIGELFF.

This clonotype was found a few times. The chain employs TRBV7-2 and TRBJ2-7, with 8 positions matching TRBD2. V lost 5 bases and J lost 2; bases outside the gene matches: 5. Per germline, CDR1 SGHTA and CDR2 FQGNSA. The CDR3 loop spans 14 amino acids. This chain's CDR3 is CASSPGLAPYEQYV. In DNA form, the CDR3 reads TGTGCCAGCAGCCCCGGACTAGCCCCCTACGAGCAGTACGTC.

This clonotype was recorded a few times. The CDR3 loop is CASSHLRGLAEKNIQYF. CDR3 nucleotide sequence: TGCGCCAGCAGCCACCTTAGGGGTCTAGCGGAAAAAAACATTCAGTACTTC. The chain has TRBV4-3 and TRBJ2-4; TRBD2 agrees at 7 bases. This CDR3 comprises 17 residues. Germline CDR1 LGHNA, CDR2 YSLEER. The trim removed 3 bases at V and 4 bases at J, leaving 12 bases unmatched.

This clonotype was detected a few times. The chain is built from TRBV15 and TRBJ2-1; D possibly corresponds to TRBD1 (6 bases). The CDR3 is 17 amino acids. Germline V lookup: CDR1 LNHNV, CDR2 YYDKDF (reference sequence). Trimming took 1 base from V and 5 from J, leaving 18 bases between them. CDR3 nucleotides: TGTGCCACCAGCAGAGCTCTGATTCGACAGGCTGACAATGAGCAGTTCTTC. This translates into CATSRALIRQADNEQFF. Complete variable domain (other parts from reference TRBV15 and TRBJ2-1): DAMVIQNPRYQVTQFGKPVTLSCSQTLNHNVMYWYQQKSSQAPKLLFHYYDKDFNNEADTPDNFQSRRPNTSFCFLDIRSPGLGDTAMYLCATSRALIRQADNEQFFGPGTRLTVL.

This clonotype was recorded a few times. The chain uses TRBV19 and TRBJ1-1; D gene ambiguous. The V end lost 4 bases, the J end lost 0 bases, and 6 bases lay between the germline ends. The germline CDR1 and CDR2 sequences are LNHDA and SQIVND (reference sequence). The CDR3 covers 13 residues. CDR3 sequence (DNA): TGTGCCAGTAGTAGGCACTTGAACACTGAAGCTTTCTTT. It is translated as CASSRHLNTEAFF.

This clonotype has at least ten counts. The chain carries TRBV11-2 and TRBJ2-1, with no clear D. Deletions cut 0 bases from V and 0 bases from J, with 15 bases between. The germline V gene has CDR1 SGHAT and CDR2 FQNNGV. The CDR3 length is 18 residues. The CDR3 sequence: CASSLDWRAYSSYNEQFF. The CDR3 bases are TGTGCCAGCAGCTTAGACTGGCGAGCGTACAGCTCCTACAATGAGCAGTTCTTC.

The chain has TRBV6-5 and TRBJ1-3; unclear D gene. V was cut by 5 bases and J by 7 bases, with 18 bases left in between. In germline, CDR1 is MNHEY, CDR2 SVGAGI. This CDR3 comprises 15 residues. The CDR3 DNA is TGTGCCAGCAGTCCCACTCTATTCGGTTACAACACCATATATTTT. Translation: CASSPTLFGYNTIYF.

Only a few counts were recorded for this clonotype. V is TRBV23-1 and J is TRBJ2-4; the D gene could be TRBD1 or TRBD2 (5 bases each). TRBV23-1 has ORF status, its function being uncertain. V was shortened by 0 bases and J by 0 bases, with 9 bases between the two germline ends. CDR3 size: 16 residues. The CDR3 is CASSQSSGRAKNIQYF. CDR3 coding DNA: TGCGCCAGCAGTCAATCGTCAGGGAGAGCCAAAAACATTCAGTACTTC.

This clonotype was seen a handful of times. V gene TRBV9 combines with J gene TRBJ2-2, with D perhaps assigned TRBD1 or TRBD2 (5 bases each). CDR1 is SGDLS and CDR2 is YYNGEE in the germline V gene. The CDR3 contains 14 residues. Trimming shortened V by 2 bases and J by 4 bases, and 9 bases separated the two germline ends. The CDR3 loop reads CASSVSGLTGELFF. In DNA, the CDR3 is TGTGCCAGCAGCGTTTCGGGGCTCACCGGGGAGCTGTTTTTT.